The TCR beta chain under discussion was sequenced for a study of shared clonotypes between healthy human individuals. The study's findings and limits: When compared with the clonotypes that were shared by all four sorted-subset donors, the non-shared clonotypes turned out to have lower generation probabilities. Blood was the sole source, and tissue repertoires probably differ. A handful of donors had around 5.5% of their naive CD4 clonotypes in common.

For this clone: Its cognate antigen is unknown.

V shed 2 bases and J shed 6 bases, with 18 bases lying between them. The germline V gene encodes CDR1 SGHDT and CDR2 YYEEEE. The CDR3 is 15 amino acids. Repertoires were generated with immunoSEQ multiplex PCR, while TCRdb's copy carries only in-frame clones and drops some. This sample yields 2 million to 2.5 million clones, of which approximately 93% are seen a single time; 0.39% belongs to the top ten. The V call is TRBV5-6, the J call TRBJ2-7; possible D gene TRBD1, 7 bases. This clonotype was sampled from a young man in good health. Some clones in this sample may be carry-over from other donors' samples. The sample was naive CD4+ T cells from PBMCs. This sample's subset: CD45RA+ positively selected. CDR3 DNA: TGTGCCAGCAGCTTTAGTGCGGCAGGGGGGATCGAGCAGTACTTC. Translation gives CASSFSAAGGIEQYF. The complete variable domain, with remaining parts taken from reference TRBV5-6 and TRBJ2-7, reads DAGVTQSPTHLIKTRGQQVTLRCSPKSGHDTVSWYQQALGQGPQFIFQYYEEEERQRGNFPDRFSGHQFPNYSSELNVNALLLGDSALYLCASSFSAAGGIEQYFGPGTRLTVT.